This T cell receptor beta chain was captured in a study of brain T cells in children with intractable seizures. Before surgery, patients took at least one anti-epileptic drug. CDR3 length: 14 amino acids. V lost 1 base and J lost 1; bases outside the gene matches: 0. Repertoires were generated with immunoSEQ multiplex PCR, while TCRdb's copy carries only in-frame clones and drops some. Here the sample spans 110,000 or so clones, roughly 92% being singletons. The chain is built from TRBV5-3 and TRBJ2-3; 7 nucleotides line up with TRBD1. TRBV5-3 is an open reading frame whose function is uncertain. The source was peripheral blood, collected at surgery. This TCR came from a boy in the first two years of life with hemimegalencephaly and intractable seizures. CDR3 sequence (DNA): TGTGCCAGAAGCTTGACAGGGGGCACAGATACGCAGTATTTT. Translating it yields CARSLTGGTDTQYF.